Given below is one T cell receptor beta chain in context. Its antigen is not identified. Naive CD8 cells lacked CD45RO, underwent positive selection for CCR7 and left out terminally differentiated effector memory CD45RA+ cells. The data derive from a study of shared clonotypes between healthy human individuals. Findings and caveats of the study: Naive subsets usually exceeded memory subsets in estimated richness. The study found roughly 5% of naive CD4 clonotypes shared across a handful of donors.

Investigators spread the genomic DNA of each subset evenly over several immunoSEQ plates. Clones were read by immunoSEQ multiplex PCR, and TCRdb kept only the in-frame ones, dropping some. The data hold more than 2 million clones, with about 95% observed a single time. V was pared by 1 base and J by 3 bases, with 7 bases between. From germline, CDR1 is SGHVS and CDR2 FNYEAQ. The CDR3 is made up of 14 amino acids. The sample was naive CD8+ T cells sorted from blood. J is TRBJ1-5 and V is TRBV7-6; no reliable D call. This receptor was obtained from a man aged 18 to 29 in good health. DNA for the CDR3: TGTGCCAGCAGCTTAGGACCGATCAATCAGCCCCAGCATTTT. It translates to CASSLGPINQPQHF.